This T cell receptor (beta chain) was retrieved from a study of response to subunit inactivated influenza vaccine. General study findings and limits: That few new T cells are recruited by each seasonal influenza vaccination was the authors' suggestion.

TCRdb redid the calling of the RT-PCR reads with MiXCR, one entry per CDR3 protein. Among hundreds of thousands of distinct CDR3 sequences listed, about a sixth were seen once. This clonotype was seen repeatedly, ten times or more. Its target is not known. CDR3 size: 15 residues. Deletions cut 6 bases from V and 1 base from J, with 16 bases between. Germline V gene sequence: CDR1 MDHEN, CDR2 SYDVKM. Sample: PBMCs from blood, taken 11 to 12 days after vaccination. This sequence was found in a man aged 50 to 60 who received an inactivated influenza vaccine. This chain links TRBV28 with TRBJ2-7; D is ambiguous. CDR3 sequence reads: CASRSDPTRSYEQYF. The CDR3 DNA is TGTGCCAGCAGATCCGACCCCACTCGATCCTACGAGCAGTACTTC.